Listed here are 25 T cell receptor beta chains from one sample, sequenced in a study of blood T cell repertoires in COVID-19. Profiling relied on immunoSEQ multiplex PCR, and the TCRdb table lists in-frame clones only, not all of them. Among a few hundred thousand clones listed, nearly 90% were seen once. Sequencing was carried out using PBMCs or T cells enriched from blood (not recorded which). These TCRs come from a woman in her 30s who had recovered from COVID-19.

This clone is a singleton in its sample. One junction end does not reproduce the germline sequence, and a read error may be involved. The CDR3 protein is CASSGDTEAFF. The CDR3 bases are TGTGCCAGCAGCGGGGACACGGAAGCTTTCTTT. The chain couples TRBV6-5 to TRBJ1-1; tentatively, D is TRBD1 (6 bases). Germline V gene lookup returns CDR1 MNHEY and CDR2 SVGAGI. This CDR3 comprises 11 residues.

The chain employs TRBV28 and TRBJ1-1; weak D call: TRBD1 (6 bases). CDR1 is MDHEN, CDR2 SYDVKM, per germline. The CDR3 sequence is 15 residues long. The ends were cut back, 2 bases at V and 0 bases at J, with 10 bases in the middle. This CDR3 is CASSLGGALNTEAFF. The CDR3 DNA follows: TGTGCCAGCAGTTTAGGGGGGGCGCTGAACACTGAAGCTTTCTTT.

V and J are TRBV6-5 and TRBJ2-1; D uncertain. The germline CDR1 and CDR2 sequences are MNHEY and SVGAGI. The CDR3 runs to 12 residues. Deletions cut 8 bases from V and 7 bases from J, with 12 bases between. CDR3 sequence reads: CASRRTDNEQFF. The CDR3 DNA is TGTGCCAGCCGAAGAACAGATAATGAGCAGTTCTTC.

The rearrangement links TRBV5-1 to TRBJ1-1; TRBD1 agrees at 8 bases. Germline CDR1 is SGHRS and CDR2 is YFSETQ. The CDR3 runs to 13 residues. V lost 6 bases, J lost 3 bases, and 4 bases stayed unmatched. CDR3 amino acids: CASKRQGHTEAFF. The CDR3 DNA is TGCGCCAGCAAACGACAGGGGCACACTGAAGCTTTCTTT.

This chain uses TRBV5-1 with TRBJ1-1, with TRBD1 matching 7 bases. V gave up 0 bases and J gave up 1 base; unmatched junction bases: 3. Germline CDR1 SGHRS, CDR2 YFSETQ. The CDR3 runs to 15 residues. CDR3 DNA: TGCGCCAGCAGCTTGGCGGGACAGACGAACACTGAAGCTTTCTTT. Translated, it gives CASSLAGQTNTEAFF.

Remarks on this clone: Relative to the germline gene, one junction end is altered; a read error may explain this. The CDR3 reads CASSEGRRGNQPQHF. As DNA, the CDR3 is TGTGCCAGCAGCGAAGGGAGGCGGGGCAATCAGCCCCAGCATTTT. This chain links TRBV2 with TRBJ1-5; D not resolved. Germline V gene data show CDR1 as SNHLY and CDR2 as FYNNEI. The CDR3 is 15 amino acids.

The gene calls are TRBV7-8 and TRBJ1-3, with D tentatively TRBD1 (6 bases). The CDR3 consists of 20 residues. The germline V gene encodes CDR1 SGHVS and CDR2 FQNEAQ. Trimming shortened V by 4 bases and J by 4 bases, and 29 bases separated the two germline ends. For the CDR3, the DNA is TGTGCCAGCAGCTGGAACGTCGGCACAGGGTCGGGAATAGGGGGAAACACCATATATTTT. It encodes CASSWNVGTGSGIGGNTIYF.

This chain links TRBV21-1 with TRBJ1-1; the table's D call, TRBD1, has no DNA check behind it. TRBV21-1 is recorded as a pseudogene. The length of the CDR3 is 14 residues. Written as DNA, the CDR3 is TGTGCCAGCAGCACCGGACAGGGTATATCTGAAGCTTTCTTT. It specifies CASSTGQGISEAFF.

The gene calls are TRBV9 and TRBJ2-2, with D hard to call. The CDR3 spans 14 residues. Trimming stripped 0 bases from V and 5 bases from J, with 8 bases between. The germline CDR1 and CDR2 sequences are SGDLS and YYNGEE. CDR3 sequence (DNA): TGTGCCAGCAGCGTAGCAGAGAGGACCGGGGAGCTGTTTTTT. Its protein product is CASSVAERTGELFF.

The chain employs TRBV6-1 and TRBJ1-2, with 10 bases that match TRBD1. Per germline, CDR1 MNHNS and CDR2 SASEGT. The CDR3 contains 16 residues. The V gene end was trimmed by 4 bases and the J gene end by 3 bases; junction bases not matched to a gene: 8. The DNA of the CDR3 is TGTGCCAGCAGTGTCGACACCGGGACAGGGGACTATGGCTACACCTTC. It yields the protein CASSVDTGTGDYGYTF.

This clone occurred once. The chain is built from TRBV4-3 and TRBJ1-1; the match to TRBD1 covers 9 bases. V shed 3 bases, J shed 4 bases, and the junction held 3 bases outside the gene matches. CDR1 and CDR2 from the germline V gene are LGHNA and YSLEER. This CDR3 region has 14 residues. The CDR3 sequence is CASSQTGGVTEAFF. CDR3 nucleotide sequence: TGCGCCAGCAGCCAGACAGGGGGGGTCACTGAAGCTTTCTTT.

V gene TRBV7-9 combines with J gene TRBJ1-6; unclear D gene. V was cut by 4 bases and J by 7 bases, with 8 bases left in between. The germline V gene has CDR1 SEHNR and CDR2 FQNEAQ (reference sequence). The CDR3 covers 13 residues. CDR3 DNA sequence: TGTGCCAGCAGCTCAGCACAGAATTCACCCCTCCACTTT. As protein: CASSSAQNSPLHF.

CDR3 sequence (DNA): TGTGCCAGCAGCTTGGGTCTAGGACAGGGGTCTAATCAGCCCCAGCATTTT. Its protein product is CASSLGLGQGSNQPQHF. The gene calls are TRBV5-8 and TRBJ1-5; TRBD1 matches 9 bases. The CDR3 loop spans 17 amino acids. Trimming took 0 bases from V and 4 from J; bases not matched to a gene: 8. Germline V gene sequence: CDR1 SGHTS, CDR2 YDEGEE.

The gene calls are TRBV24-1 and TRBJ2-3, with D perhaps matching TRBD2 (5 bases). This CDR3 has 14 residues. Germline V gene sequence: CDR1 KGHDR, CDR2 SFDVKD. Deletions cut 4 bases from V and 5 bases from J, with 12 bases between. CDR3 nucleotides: TGTGCCACCAGTGACACCTCCGGAGGAGATACGCAGTATTTT. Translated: CATSDTSGGDTQYF.

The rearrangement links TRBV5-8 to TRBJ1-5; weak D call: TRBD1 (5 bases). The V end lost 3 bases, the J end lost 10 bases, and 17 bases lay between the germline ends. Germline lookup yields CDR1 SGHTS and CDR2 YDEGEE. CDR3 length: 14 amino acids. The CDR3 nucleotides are TGTGCCAGCAGCTGGGGGGGAAAAAAAACTCCCCAGCATTTT. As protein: CASSWGGKKTPQHF. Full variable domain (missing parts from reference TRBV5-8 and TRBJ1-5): EAGVTQSPTHLIKTRGQQATLRCSPISGHTSVYWYQQALGLGLQFLLWYDEGEERNRGNFPPRFSGRQFPNYSSELNVNALELEDSALYLCASSWGGKKTPQHFGDGTRLSIL.

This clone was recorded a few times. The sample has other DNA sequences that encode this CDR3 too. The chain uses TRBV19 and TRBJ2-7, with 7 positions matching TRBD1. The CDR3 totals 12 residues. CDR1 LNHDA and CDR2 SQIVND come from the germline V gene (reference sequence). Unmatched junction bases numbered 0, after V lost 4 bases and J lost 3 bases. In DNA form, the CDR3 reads TGTGCCAGTAGTAGGGACAGCTACGAGCAGTACTTC. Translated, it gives CASSRDSYEQYF.

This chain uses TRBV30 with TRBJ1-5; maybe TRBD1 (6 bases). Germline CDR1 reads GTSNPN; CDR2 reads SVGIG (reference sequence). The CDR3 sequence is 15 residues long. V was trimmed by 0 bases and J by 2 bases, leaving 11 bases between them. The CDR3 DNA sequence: TGTGCCTGGAGTGTGGGGGCTGGGGGCAATCAGCCCCAGCATTTT. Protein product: CAWSVGAGGNQPQHF.

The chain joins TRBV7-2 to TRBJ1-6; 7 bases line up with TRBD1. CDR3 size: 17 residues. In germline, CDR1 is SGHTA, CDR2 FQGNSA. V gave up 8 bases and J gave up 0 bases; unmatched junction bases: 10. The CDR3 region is CASGPTGKSSYNSPLHF. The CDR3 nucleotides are TGTGCCAGCGGACCGACAGGGAAGAGCTCCTATAATTCACCCCTCCACTTT.

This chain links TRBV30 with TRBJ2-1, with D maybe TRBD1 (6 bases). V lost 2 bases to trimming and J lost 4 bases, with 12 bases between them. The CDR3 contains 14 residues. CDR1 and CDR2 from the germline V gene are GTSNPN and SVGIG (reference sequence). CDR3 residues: CAWSPADRYNEQFF. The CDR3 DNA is TGTGCCTGGAGTCCCGCAGACAGGTACAATGAGCAGTTCTTC.

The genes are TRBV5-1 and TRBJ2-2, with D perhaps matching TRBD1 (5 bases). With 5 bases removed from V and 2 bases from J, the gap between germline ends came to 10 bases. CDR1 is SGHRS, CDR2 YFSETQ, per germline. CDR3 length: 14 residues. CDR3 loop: CASSYDSNTGELFF. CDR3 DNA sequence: TGCGCCAGCAGTTACGACAGCAACACCGGGGAGCTGTTTTTT. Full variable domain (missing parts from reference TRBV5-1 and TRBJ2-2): KAGVTQTPRYLIKTRGQQVTLSCSPISGHRSVSWYQQTPGQGLQFLFEYFSETQRNKGNFPGRFSGRQFSNSRSEMNVSTLELGDSALYLCASSYDSNTGELFFGEGSRLTVL.

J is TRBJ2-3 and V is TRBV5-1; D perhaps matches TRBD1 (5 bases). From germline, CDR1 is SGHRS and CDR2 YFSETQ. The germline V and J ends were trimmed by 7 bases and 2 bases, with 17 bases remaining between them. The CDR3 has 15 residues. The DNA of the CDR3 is TGCGCCAGCTCCAGGGTACTCGGTCCCACAGATACGCAGTATTTT. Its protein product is CASSRVLGPTDTQYF.

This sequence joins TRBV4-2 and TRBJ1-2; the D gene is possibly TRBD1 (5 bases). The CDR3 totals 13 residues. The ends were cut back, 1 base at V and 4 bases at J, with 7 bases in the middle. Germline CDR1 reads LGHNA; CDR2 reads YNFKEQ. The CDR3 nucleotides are TGTGCCAGCAGCCAAGGACAGAGCTATGGCTACACCTTC. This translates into CASSQGQSYGYTF.

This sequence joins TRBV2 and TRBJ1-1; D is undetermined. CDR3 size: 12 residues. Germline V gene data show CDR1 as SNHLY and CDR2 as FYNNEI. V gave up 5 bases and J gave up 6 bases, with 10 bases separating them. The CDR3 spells CASSRGIPEAFF. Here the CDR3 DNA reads TGTGCCAGCAGTCGAGGGATCCCTGAAGCTTTCTTT.

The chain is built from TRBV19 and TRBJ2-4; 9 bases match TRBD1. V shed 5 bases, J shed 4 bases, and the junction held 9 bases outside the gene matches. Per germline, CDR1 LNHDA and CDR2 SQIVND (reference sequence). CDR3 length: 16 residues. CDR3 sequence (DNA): TGTGCCAGTAGTGCTCACAGGGGGCGCGGGAAAAACATTCAGTACTTC. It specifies CASSAHRGRGKNIQYF.

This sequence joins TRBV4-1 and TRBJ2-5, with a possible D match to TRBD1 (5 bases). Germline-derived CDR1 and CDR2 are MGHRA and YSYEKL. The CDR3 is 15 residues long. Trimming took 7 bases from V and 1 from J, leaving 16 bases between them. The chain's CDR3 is CASKEIRGAQETQYF. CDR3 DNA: TGCGCCAGCAAAGAGATAAGGGGCGCCCAAGAGACCCAGTACTTC.